This entry is about one T cell receptor beta chain. The antigen is undetermined. Among the donors, all were healthy bone marrow donors. PCR amplification relied on 60 Vbeta primers (plus 13 Jbeta primers). Clones were read by immunoSEQ multiplex PCR, and TCRdb kept only the in-frame ones, dropping some. Among 150,000 to 250,000 clones listed, 70% to 80% were seen once. The CDR3 contains 15 residues. V gave up 4 bases and J gave up 10 bases, with 22 bases separating them. The V gene's germline CDR1 is SGHTA and CDR2 FQGNSA. This entry is derived from a study of cytomegalovirus exposure and HLA in healthy donors. Broader study findings: Among the most significant clusters, several appeared linked to common viral pathogens in a later analysis. In a later analysis, the majority of CMV-associated beta chains seemingly showed HLA restriction. Presence/absence analysis assumed near-uniform sequencing depth across donors.

The chain is built from TRBV7-2 and TRBJ1-1, with a tentative D call TRBD1 (6 bases). Sequenced input: PBMCs. The sequence was collected from a girl between 10 and 17 years old in good health and CMV-seropositive. The CDR3 here is CASSSLFPRGGAAFF. Here the CDR3 DNA reads TGTGCCAGCAGCTCCCTATTTCCCCGAGGGGGGGCAGCTTTCTTT.